This T cell receptor beta chain originates from a study of CD8 T cells in ankylosing spondylitis. Looked up from germline, CDR1 is SGHAT and CDR2 is FQNNGV. The CDR3 has 14 residues. Unmatched junction bases numbered 6, after V lost 5 bases and J lost 8 bases. MiXCR was run by TCRdb on the 5' RACE reads, yielding one entry per CDR3 protein. The sample has 300,000 to 350,000 distinct CDR3 sequences, around 20% seen once. This clonotype was seen a handful of times. The sample comprised blood, either unsorted or a sorted T cell fraction (not recorded which). V usage is TRBV11-2 and J usage is TRBJ1-6, with TRBD1 matching over 7 bases. The TCR originated in a female donor with ankylosing spondylitis or in good health (not recorded which). The CDR3 sequence: CASSRFGTDSPLHF. The CDR3 DNA follows: TGTGCCAGCAGCCGCTTCGGGACAGATTCACCCCTCCACTTT. Complete variable domain (other parts from reference TRBV11-2 and TRBJ1-6): EAGVAQSPRYKIIEKRQSVAFWCNPISGHATLYWYQQILGQGPKLLIQFQNNGVVDDSQLPKDRFSAERLKGVDSTLKIQPAKLEDSAVYLCASSRFGTDSPLHFGNGTRLTVT.